This T cell receptor beta chain was found in a study of CD8 T cells in Susac syndrome. The CDR3 runs to 17 residues. CDR1 and CDR2 from the germline V gene are SGDLS and YYNGEE. Deletions cut 1 base from V and 1 base from J, with 15 bases between. From blood CD8+ and CD4+ T cells, the TCR beta chain was sequenced. Reverse transcription used roughly 0.45 to 1 ug RNA and random hexamers. TCRdb re-derived calls from the immunoSEQ multiplex PCR reads in MiXCR, one entry per CDR3 protein. The sample lists around 230,000 distinct CDR3 sequences, 95% seen once, with around 0.099% in the top ten. The chain joins TRBV9 to TRBJ1-3; D is undetermined. Sequenced: CD4+ T cells from PBMCs. This sequence was found in a human donor with multiple sclerosis. CDR3 in DNA: TGTGCCAGCAGCGTATCGTCACAGACACATTCTGGAAACACCATATATTTT. This gives the protein CASSVSSQTHSGNTIYF. The full variable domain, its missing parts supplied by reference TRBV9 and TRBJ1-3, is DSGVTQTPKHLITATGQRVTLRCSPRSGDLSVYWYQQSLDQGLQFLIQYYNGEERAKGNILERFSAQQFPDLHSELNLSSLELGDSALYFCASSVSSQTHSGNTIYFGEGSWLTVV.